This TCR beta chain was found in a study of cytomegalovirus exposure and HLA in healthy donors. Study-wide findings and caveats: Reported results showed that the classifier diagnosed cytomegalovirus status with high specificity and sensitivity. Most TCRs appeared rarely, but some public TCRs recurred in many donors.

PCR used 60 Vbeta primers and 13 Jbeta primers. Generated by immunoSEQ multiplex PCR, the TCRdb table keeps only in-frame clones and is missing some. The sample has fewer than 200,000 clones, 75% to 85% seen once; the top ten hold 0.6% to 0.95%. Each donor was nominally healthy when sampled (though unrecorded immune exposures were likely). On this clone: Its specificity is not known.

This CDR3 has 16 amino acids. Germline-derived CDR1 and CDR2 are SGHRS and YFSETQ. After removal of 3 bases from V and 4 bases from J, the junction contained 10 bases not matched to a gene. The TCR was taken from a female donor in good health and CMV-seronegative. The specimen sequenced was PBMCs. The gene calls are TRBV5-1 and TRBJ1-2, with 9 bases aligning to TRBD1. This chain's CDR3 is CASSSDGRQGGYGYTF. For the CDR3, the DNA is TGCGCCAGCAGCTCTGATGGGCGACAGGGGGGCTATGGCTACACCTTC.